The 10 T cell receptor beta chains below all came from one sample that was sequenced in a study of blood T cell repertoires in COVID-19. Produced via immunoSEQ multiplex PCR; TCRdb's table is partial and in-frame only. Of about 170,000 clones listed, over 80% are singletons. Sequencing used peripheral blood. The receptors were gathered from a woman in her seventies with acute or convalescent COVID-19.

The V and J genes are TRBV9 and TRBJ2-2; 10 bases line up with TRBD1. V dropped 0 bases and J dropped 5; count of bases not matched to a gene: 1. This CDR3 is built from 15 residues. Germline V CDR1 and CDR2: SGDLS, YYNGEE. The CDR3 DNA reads TGTGCCAGCAGCGTAGTGGACAGGGGGACCGGGGAGCTGTTTTTT. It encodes CASSVVDRGTGELFF.

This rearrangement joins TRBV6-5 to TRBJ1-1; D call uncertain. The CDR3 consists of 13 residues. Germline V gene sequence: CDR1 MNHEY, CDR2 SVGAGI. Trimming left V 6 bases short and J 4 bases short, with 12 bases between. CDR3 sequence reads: CASSREAITEAFF. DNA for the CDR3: TGTGCCAGCAGCCGAGAAGCCATCACTGAAGCTTTCTTT.

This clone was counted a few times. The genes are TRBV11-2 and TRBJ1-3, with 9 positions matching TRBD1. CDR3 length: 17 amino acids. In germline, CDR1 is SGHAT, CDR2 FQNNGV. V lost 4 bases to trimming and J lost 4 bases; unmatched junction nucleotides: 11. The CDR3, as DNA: TGTGCCAGCAGCTCCGTCTTGGACAGGGGTTCCGGAAACACCATATATTTT. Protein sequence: CASSSVLDRGSGNTIYF.

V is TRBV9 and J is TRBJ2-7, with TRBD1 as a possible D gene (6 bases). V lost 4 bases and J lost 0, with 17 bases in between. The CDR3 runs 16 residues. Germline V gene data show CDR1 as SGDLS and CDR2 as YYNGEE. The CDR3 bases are TGTGCCAGCAGCCCCAAACAACTGGGGGCCTCCTACGAGCAGTACTTC. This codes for CASSPKQLGASYEQYF.

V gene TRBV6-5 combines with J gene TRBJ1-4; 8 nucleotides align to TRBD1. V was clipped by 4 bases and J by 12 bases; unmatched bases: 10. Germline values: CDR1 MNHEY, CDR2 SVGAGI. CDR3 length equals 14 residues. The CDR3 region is CASSSGQGRSELFF. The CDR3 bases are TGTGCCAGCAGTTCTGGACAGGGTCGGTCGGAACTGTTTTTT.

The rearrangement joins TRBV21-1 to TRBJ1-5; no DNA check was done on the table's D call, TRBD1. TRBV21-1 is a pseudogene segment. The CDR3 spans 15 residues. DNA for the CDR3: TGTGCCAGCAGCAAAGGATCAGGCGCCAATCAGCCCCAGCATTTT. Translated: CASSKGSGANQPQHF.

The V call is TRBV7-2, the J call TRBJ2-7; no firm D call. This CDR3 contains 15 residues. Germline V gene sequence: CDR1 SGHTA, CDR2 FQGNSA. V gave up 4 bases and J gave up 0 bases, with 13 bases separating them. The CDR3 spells CASSSPYASSYEQYF. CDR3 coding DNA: TGTGCCAGCAGCTCCCCCTACGCGAGCTCCTACGAGCAGTACTTC.

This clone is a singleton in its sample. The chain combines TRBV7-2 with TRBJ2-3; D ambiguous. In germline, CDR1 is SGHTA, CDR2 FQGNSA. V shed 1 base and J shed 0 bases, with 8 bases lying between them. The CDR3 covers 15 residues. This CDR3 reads CASSLGQASTDTQYF. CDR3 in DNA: TGTGCCAGCAGCTTAGGGCAGGCCAGCACAGATACGCAGTATTTT.

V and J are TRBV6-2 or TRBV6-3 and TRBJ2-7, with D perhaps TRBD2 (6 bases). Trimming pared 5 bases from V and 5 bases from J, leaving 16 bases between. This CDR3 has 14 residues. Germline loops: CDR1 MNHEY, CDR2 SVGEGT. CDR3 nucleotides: TGTGCCAGCAGTGGCGGACTAACTTTCGACGAGCAGTACTTC. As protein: CASSGGLTFDEQYF.

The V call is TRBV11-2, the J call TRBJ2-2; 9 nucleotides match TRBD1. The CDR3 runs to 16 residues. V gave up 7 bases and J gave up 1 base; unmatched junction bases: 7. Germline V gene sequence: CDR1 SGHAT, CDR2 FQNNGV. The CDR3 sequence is CASTTRGQGNTGELFF. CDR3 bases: TGTGCCAGCACCACTAGGGGACAGGGGAACACCGGGGAGCTGTTTTTT.